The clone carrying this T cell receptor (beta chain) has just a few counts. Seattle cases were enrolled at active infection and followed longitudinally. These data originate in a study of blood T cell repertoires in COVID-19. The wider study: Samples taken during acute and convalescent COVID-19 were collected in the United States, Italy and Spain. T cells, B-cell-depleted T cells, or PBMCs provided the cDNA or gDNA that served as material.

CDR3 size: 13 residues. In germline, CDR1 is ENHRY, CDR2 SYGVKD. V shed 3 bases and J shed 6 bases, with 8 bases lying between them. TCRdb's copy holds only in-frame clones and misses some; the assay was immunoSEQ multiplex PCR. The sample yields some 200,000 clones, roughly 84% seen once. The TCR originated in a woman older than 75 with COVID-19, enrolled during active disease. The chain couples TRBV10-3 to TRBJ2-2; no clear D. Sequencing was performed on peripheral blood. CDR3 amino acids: CAISDTVPGELFF. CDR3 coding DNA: TGTGCCATCAGTGACACGGTCCCCGGGGAGCTGTTTTTT.